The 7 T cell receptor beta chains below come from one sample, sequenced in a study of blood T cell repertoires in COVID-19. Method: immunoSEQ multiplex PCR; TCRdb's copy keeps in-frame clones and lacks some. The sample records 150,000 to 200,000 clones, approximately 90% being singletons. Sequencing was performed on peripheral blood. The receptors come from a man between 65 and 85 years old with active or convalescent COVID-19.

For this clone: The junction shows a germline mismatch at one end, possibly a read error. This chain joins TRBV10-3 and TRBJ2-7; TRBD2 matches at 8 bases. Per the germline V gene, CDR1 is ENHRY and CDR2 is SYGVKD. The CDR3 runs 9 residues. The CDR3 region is CAISGGAGF. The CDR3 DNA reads TGTGCCATCAGCGGGGGGGCGGGCTTC.

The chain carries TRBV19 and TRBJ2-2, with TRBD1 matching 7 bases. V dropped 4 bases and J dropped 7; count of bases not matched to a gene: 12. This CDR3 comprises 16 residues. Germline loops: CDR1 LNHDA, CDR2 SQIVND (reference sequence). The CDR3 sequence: CASSKGTGANYGELFF. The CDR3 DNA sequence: TGTGCCAGTAGTAAAGGCACAGGGGCGAATTACGGGGAGCTGTTTTTT.

The CDR3 DNA reads TGTGCCAGCAGCCAACCGGGACAGGGGGCTTATAGAGAGACCCAGTACTTC. This gives the protein CASSQPGQGAYRETQYF. The chain carries TRBV6-2 or TRBV6-3 and TRBJ2-5, with 12 positions matching TRBD1. This CDR3 region has 17 residues. The germline V gene has CDR1 MNHEY and CDR2 SVGEGT. The V and J ends lost 6 bases and 4 bases, in that order; junction bases with no gene match: 12.

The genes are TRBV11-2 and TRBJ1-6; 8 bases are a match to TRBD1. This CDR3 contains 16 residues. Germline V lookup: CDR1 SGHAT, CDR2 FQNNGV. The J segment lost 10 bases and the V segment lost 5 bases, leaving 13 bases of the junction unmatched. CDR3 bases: TGTGCCAGCAGCCTTCGGACAGGGAATGTCAGGTCACCCCTCCACTTT. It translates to CASSLRTGNVRSPLHF.

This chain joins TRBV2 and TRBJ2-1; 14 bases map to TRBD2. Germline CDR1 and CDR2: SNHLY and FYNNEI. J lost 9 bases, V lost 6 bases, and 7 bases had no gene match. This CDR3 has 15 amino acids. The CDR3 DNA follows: TGTGCCAGCAGCCCGGGACTAGCGGGAGTACGTGAGCAGTTCTTC. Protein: CASSPGLAGVREQFF.

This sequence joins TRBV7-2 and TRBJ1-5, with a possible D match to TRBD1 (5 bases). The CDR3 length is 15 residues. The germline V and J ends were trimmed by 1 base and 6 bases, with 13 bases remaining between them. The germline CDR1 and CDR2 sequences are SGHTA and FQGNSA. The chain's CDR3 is CASSLVGQGPQPQHF. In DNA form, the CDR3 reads TGTGCCAGCAGCTTAGTAGGGCAGGGTCCTCAGCCCCAGCATTTT.

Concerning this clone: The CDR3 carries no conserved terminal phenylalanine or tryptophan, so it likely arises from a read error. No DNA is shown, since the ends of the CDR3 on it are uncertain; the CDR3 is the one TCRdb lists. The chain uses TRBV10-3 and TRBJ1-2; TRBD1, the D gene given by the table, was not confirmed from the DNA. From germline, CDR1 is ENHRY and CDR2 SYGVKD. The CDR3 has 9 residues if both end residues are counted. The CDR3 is CANLLGASL.